This record covers a single TCR beta chain. The CDR3 contains 14 residues. The trim removed 4 bases at V and 3 bases at J, leaving 2 bases unmatched. CDR1 and CDR2 (germline): KGHSH, LQKENI. Sequencing used immunoSEQ multiplex PCR; TCRdb keeps in-frame clones, though not all of them. The sample lists over 150,000 clones, less than 90% occurring once. These data belong to a study of blood T cell repertoires in COVID-19. At the level of the study: Material from acute and convalescent COVID-19 was sourced from the United States, Italy and Spain.

This chain links TRBV18 with TRBJ2-1, with 8 bases matching TRBD2. The origin of this receptor is a woman between 45 and 65 years old who had recovered from COVID-19. The sample comprised PBMCs or T cells enriched from blood (not recorded which). The CDR3: CASSRRGDYNEQFF. Here the CDR3 DNA reads TGTGCCAGCTCACGGCGGGGGGACTACAATGAGCAGTTCTTC.